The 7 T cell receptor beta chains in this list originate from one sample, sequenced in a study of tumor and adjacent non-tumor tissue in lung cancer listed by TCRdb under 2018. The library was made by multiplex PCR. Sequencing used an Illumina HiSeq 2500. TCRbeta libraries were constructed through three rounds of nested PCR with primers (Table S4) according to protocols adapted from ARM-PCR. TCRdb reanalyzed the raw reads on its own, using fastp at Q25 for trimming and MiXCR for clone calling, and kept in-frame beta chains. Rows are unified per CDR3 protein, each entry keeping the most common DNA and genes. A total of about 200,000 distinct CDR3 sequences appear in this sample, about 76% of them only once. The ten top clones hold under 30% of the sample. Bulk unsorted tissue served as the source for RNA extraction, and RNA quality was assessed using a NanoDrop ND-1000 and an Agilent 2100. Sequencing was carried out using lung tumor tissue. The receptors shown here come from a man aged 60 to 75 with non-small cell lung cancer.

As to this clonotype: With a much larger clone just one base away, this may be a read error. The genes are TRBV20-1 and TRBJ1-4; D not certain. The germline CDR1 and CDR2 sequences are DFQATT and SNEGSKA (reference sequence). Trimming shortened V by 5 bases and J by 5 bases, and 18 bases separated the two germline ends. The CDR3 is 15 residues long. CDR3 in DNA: TGCAGTGCTTTTCGGAGATGCGACCACAATGAAAAACTGTTTTTT. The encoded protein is CSAFRRCDHNEKLFF.

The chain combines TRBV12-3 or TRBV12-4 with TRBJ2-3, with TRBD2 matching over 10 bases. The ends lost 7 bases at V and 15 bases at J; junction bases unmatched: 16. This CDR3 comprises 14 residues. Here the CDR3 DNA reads TGTGCCAGCATTCCTAGCGGGAGACCAGATACGCGCTATTTT. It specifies CASIPSGRPDTRYF.

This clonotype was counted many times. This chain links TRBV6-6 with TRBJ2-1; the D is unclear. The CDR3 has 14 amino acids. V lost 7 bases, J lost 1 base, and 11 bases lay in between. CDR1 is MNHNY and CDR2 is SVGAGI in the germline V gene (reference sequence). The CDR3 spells CASKGTGSYNEQFF. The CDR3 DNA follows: TGTGCCAGCAAGGGTACCGGATCCTACAATGAGCAGTTCTTC.

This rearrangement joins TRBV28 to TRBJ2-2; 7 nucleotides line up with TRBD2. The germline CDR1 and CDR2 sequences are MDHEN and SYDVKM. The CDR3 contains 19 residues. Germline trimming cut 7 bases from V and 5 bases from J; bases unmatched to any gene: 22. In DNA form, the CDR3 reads TGTGCCAGCAAGCTTGATCTAGCGGATTCTTCATTCCGGACCGGGGAGCTGTTTTTT. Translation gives CASKLDLADSSFRTGELFF.

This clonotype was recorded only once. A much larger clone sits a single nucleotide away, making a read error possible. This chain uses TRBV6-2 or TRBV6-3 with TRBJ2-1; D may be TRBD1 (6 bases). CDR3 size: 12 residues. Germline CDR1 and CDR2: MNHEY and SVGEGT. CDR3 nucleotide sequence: TGTGCCAGCGCAGGGGTGATAGATGATCAGTTCTTC. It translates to CASAGVIDDQFF.

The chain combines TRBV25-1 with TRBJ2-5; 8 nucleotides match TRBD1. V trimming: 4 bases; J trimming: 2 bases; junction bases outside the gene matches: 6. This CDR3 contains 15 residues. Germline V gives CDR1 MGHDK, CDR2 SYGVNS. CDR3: CASSALWDRQETQYF. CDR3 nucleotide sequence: TGTGCCAGCAGTGCACTCTGGGACAGGCAAGAGACCCAGTACTTC.

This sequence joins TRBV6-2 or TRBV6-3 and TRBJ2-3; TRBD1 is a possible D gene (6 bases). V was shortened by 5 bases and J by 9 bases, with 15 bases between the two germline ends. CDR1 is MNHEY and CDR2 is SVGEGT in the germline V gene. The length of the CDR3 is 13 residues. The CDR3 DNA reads TGTGCCAGCAGTCTAGTGGGGGCACGGACGCAGTATTTT. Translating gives CASSLVGARTQYF.